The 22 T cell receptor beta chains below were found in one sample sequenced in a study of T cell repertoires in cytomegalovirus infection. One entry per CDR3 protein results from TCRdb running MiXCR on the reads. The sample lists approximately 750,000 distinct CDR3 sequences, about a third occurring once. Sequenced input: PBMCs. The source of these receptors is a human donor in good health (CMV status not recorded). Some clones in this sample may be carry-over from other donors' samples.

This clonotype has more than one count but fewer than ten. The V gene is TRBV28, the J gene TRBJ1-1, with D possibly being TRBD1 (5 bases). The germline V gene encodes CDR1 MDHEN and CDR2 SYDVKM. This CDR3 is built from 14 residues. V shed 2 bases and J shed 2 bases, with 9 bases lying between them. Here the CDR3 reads CASSLRRVNTEAFF. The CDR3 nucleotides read TGTGCCAGCAGTTTACGCAGGGTTAACACTGAAGCTTTCTTT.

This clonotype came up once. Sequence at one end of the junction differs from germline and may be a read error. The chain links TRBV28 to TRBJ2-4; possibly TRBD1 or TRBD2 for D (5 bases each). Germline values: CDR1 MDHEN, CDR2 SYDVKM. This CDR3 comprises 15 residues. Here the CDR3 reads CASSLIGGAKNSQYF. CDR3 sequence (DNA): TGTGCCAGCAGTTTAATTGGGGGAGCCAAAAACAGTCAGTACTTC.

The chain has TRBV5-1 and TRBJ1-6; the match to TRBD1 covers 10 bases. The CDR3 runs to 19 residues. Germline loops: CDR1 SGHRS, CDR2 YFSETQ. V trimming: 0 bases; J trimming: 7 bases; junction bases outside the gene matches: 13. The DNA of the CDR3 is TGCGCCAGCAGCTTGGCCCCGGGACAGGGGATAATGAGGAATTCACCCCTCCACTTT. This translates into CASSLAPGQGIMRNSPLHF.

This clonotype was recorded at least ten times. CDR3 loop: CASSLERTGAGYTF. The DNA for the CDR3 is TGTGCCAGCAGCTTGGAGCGGACAGGGGCTGGCTACACCTTC. The V and J genes are TRBV7-2 and TRBJ1-2, with 9 bases matching TRBD1. There are 14 residues in the CDR3. The germline gives CDR1 SGHTA, CDR2 FQGNSA. Germline trimming cut 3 bases from V and 7 bases from J; bases unmatched to any gene: 6.

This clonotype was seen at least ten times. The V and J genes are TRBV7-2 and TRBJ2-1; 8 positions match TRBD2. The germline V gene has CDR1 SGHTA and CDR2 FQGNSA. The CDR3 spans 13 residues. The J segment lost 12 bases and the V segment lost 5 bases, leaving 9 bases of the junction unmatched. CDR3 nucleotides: TGTGCCAGCAGCCTAAATGGACTAGCTGGGCAGTTCTTC. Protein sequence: CASSLNGLAGQFF.

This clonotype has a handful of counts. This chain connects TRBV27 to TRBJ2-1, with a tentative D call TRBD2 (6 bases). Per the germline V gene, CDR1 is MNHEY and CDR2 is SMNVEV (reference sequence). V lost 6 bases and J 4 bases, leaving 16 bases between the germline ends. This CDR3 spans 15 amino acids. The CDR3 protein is CASSTGRMGYNEQFF. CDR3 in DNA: TGTGCCAGCAGCACTGGGAGGATGGGGTACAATGAGCAGTTCTTC.

CDR3 amino acids: CASSWVGGSTEAFF. DNA for the CDR3: TGTGCCAGCAGTTGGGTTGGTGGGAGCACTGAAGCTTTCTTT. J is TRBJ1-1 and V is TRBV27; unclear D gene. The germline gives CDR1 MNHEY, CDR2 SMNVEV (reference sequence). The V end was cut by 4 bases, the J end by 4 bases, with 13 bases between. This CDR3 has 14 amino acids.

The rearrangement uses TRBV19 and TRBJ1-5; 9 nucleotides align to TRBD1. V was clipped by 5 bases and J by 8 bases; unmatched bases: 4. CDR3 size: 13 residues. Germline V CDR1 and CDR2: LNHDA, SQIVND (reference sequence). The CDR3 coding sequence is TGTGCCAGTAGTGGACAGGGGTCGGAGCCCCAGCATTTT. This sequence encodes CASSGQGSEPQHF.

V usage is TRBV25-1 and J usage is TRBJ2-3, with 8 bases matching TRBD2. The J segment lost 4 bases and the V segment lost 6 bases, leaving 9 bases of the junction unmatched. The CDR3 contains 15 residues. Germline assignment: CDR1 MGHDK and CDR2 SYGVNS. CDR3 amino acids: CASRGDGGAPDTQYF. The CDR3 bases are TGTGCCAGCAGGGGGGACGGGGGGGCTCCAGATACGCAGTATTTT.

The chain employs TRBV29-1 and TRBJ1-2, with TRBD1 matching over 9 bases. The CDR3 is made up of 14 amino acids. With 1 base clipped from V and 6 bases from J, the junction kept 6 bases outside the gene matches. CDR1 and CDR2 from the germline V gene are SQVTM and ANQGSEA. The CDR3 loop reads CSVEGGTGRNGYTF. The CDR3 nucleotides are TGCAGCGTTGAAGGGGGGACAGGGCGGAATGGCTACACCTTC.

CDR3 DNA sequence: TGCAGCGTTGATGGGGCGACTGAGATCCAAGAGACCCAGTACTTC. Translating it yields CSVDGATEIQETQYF. This chain connects TRBV29-1 to TRBJ2-5, with D possibly TRBD1 on 5 matching bases. Germline-derived CDR1 and CDR2 are SQVTM and ANQGSEA. The V gene lost 3 bases and the J gene lost 1 base, with 15 bases spanning the gap. CDR3 length: 15 residues.

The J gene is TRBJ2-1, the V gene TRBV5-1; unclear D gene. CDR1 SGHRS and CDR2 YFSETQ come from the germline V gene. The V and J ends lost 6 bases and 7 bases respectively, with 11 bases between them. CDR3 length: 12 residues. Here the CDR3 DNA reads TGCGCCAGCATCGGCGGAACTAATGAGCAGTTCTTC. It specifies CASIGGTNEQFF.

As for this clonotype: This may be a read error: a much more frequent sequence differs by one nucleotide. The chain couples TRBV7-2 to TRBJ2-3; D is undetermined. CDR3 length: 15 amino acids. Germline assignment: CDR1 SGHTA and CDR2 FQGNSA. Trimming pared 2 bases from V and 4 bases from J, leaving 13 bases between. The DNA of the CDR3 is TGTGCCAGCAGCTTACAGCCCGCCGGCGCAGATACGCAGTATTTT. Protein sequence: CASSLQPAGADTQYF.

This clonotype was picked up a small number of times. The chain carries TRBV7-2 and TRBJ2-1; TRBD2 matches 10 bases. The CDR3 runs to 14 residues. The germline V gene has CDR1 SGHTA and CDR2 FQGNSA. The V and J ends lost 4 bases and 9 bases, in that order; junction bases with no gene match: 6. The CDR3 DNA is TGTGCCAGCAGCTGGAGCGGGGGGGCCGGTGAGCAGTTCTTC. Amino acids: CASSWSGGAGEQFF.

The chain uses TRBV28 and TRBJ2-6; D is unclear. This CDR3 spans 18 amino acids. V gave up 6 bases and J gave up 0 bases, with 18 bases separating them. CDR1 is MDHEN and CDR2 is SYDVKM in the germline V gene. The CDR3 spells CASSPAANAHSGANVLTF. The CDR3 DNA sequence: TGTGCCAGCAGCCCCGCGGCTAATGCCCACTCTGGGGCCAACGTCCTGACTTTC.

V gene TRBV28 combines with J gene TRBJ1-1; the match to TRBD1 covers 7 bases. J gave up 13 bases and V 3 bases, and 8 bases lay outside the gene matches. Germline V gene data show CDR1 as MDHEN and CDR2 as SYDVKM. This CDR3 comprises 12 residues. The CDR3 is CASSFLRGGDFF. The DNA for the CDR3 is TGTGCCAGCAGTTTCCTTAGAGGGGGCGATTTCTTT.

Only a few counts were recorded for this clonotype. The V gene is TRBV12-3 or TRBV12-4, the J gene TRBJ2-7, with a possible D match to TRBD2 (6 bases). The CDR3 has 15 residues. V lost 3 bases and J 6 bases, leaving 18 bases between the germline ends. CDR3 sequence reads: CASSFPHRERPEQYF. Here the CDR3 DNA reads TGTGCCAGCAGTTTCCCCCATCGGGAGCGGCCCGAGCAGTACTTC.

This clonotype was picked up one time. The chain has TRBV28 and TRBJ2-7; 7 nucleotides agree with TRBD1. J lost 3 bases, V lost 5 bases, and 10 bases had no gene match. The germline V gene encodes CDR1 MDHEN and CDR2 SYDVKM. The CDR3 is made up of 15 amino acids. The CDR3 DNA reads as TGTGCCAGCAGTCCACAGGGGACGCTAGACTACGAGCAGTACTTC. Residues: CASSPQGTLDYEQYF.

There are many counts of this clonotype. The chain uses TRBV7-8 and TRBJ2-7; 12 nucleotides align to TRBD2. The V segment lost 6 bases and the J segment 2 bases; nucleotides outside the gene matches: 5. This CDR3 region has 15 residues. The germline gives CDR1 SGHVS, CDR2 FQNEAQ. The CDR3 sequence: CASSETSGSTYEQYF. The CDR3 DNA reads TGTGCCAGCAGTGAGACTAGCGGGAGTACCTACGAGCAGTACTTC.

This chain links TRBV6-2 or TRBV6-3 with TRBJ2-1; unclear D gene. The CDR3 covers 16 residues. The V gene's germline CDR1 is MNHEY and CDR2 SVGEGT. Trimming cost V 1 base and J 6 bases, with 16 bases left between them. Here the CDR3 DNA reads TGTGCCAGCAGTTACTTTGGGCAGGCGGTACGCAATGAGCAGTTCTTC. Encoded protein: CASSYFGQAVRNEQFF.

The CDR3 region is CASSRRRDASYEQYF. The CDR3, as DNA: TGTGCCAGCAGCCGAAGGCGGGACGCCTCCTACGAGCAGTACTTC. This chain links TRBV9 with TRBJ2-7, with D possibly TRBD2 on 6 matching bases. V was trimmed by 4 bases and J by 0 bases, leaving 14 bases between them. CDR1 is SGDLS, CDR2 YYNGEE, per germline. CDR3 length: 15 residues.

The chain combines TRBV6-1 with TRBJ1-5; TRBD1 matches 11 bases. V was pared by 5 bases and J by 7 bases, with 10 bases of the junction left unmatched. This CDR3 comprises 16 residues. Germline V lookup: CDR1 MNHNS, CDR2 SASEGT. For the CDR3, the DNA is TGTGCCAGCAGTCCCCTTGGACAGGGGGCGCGACAGCCCCAGCATTTT. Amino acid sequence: CASSPLGQGARQPQHF.